The next 23 T cell receptor beta chains were all read from a single sample in a study of blood T cell repertoires in COVID-19. The repertoire was sequenced with immunoSEQ multiplex PCR; TCRdb's copy has only in-frame clones and lacks some. This sample has under 150,000 clones, with around 89% found just once. Sequences were obtained from PBMCs or T cells enriched from blood (not recorded which). Source of these receptors: a woman aged 25 to 39 with acute COVID-19.

In DNA, the CDR3 is TGTGCCACCAGCAGAGAGGCCAGGGTCAACACTGAAGCTTTCTTT. The encoded protein is CATSREARVNTEAFF. The genes are TRBV15 and TRBJ1-1; D is possibly TRBD1 (5 bases). The CDR3 is made up of 15 amino acids. Trimming took off 0 bases at V and 2 bases at J, with 10 bases between the two ends. CDR1 and CDR2 from the germline V gene are LNHNV and YYDKDF (reference sequence).

V usage is TRBV5-4 and J usage is TRBJ1-2, with D uncertain. CDR1 SGHNT and CDR2 YYREEE come from the germline V gene (reference sequence). V lost 2 bases and J 8 bases, leaving 10 bases between the germline ends. This CDR3 has 12 amino acids. Written as DNA, the CDR3 is TGTGCCAGCAGCTTAAGAGGGATAGGCTACACCTTC. Encoded protein: CASSLRGIGYTF.

This chain uses TRBV5-6 with TRBJ1-2; D is unresolved. The germline V gene encodes CDR1 SGHDT and CDR2 YYEEEE. This CDR3 spans 17 amino acids. V shed 3 bases and J shed 1 base, with 19 bases lying between them. The CDR3 nucleotides read TGTGCCAGCAGCTCGCGGAGCCGGGGTCCAATTAACTATGGCTACACCTTC. It is translated as CASSSRSRGPINYGYTF.

V gene TRBV18 combines with J gene TRBJ2-7; 8 bases line up with TRBD1. This CDR3 is 14 amino acids long. Losses at the gene ends were 3 bases for V and 7 bases for J; bases not matched to a gene: 8. CDR1 KGHSH and CDR2 LQKENI come from the germline V gene. CDR3 loop: CASSPRDRMFEQYF. The CDR3 DNA is TGTGCCAGCTCACCCCGGGACAGGATGTTTGAGCAGTACTTC.

This clone occurred many times. The J gene is TRBJ1-2, the V gene TRBV20-1; perhaps TRBD1 as D (6 bases). V shed 3 bases and J shed 6 bases, with 14 bases lying between them. The CDR3 length is 13 residues. From germline, CDR1 is DFQATT and CDR2 SNEGSKA (reference sequence). The CDR3 coding sequence is TGCAGTGCTAGTAAGGGGGTACTGGATGGCTACACCTTC. Protein product: CSASKGVLDGYTF.

This clone was seen a single time. The chain employs TRBV11-1 and TRBJ1-2; tentatively, D is TRBD1 (6 bases). The germline CDR1 and CDR2 sequences are SGHAT and FQDESV (reference sequence). This CDR3 comprises 14 residues. Deletions cut 1 base from V and 0 bases from J, with 6 bases between. The CDR3 protein is CASSLGTANYGYTF. The CDR3 DNA sequence: TGTGCCAGCAGCTTAGGGACAGCTAACTATGGCTACACCTTC.

The gene calls are TRBV28 and TRBJ1-1, with 7 bases matching TRBD1. The trim removed 5 bases at V and 5 bases at J, leaving 11 bases unmatched. The CDR3 covers 15 residues. CDR1 is MDHEN, CDR2 SYDVKM, per germline. Here the CDR3 reads CASSPSTGRRTEAFF. The DNA for the CDR3 is TGTGCCAGCAGTCCATCGACAGGGAGGCGGACTGAAGCTTTCTTT.

This clone was found once. This chain joins TRBV14 and TRBJ2-2; TRBD1 matches 12 bases. The CDR3 spans 16 residues. Per germline, CDR1 SGHDN and CDR2 FVKESK. V lost 6 bases, J lost 9 bases, and 11 bases stayed unmatched. The CDR3 protein is CASRKGTGGFGRELFF. The CDR3, as DNA: TGTGCCAGCAGAAAAGGGACAGGGGGCTTCGGAAGGGAGCTGTTTTTT.

The V call is TRBV7-2, the J call TRBJ2-5; 7 nucleotides agree with TRBD1. The germline V gene encodes CDR1 SGHTA and CDR2 FQGNSA. Losses at the gene ends were 5 bases for V and 2 bases for J; bases not matched to a gene: 8. This CDR3 comprises 15 residues. CDR3 residues: CASSPRTGRQETQYF. The CDR3, as DNA: TGTGCCAGCAGCCCACGGACAGGTCGGCAAGAGACCCAGTACTTC.

CDR3: CASSPYTGQGGGYTF. CDR3 in DNA: TGTGCCAGCAGCCCTTATACGGGACAGGGCGGTGGCTACACCTTC. The J gene is TRBJ1-2, the V gene TRBV11-1; 9 bases line up with TRBD1. Germline V gene sequence: CDR1 SGHAT, CDR2 FQDESV (reference sequence). The CDR3 consists of 15 residues. The junction had 11 bases not matched to a gene; V was cut back by 5 bases and J by 7 bases. The full variable domain, in which reference TRBV11-1 and TRBJ1-2 provide the parts outside the CDR3, is EAEVAQSPRYKITEKSQAVAFWCDPISGHATLYWYRQILGQGPELLVQFQDESVVDDSQLPKDRFSAERLKGVDSTLKIQPAELGDSAMYLCASSPYTGQGGGYTFGSGTRLTVV.

The chain uses TRBV28 and TRBJ2-7, with D possibly TRBD1 on 6 matching bases. This CDR3 comprises 17 residues. Germline assignment: CDR1 MDHEN and CDR2 SYDVKM. Trimming removed 5 bases from V and 2 bases from J, with 22 bases in between. This chain's CDR3 is CASSLPPRSGEPYEQYF. The CDR3 coding sequence is TGTGCCAGCAGTCTCCCCCCTAGGTCAGGGGAACCCTACGAGCAGTACTTC.

The rearrangement uses TRBV29-1 and TRBJ1-1, with 10 bases fitting TRBD1. Germline values: CDR1 SQVTM, CDR2 ANQGSEA. V trimming: 6 bases; J trimming: 1 base; junction bases outside the gene matches: 11. There are 16 residues in the CDR3. The CDR3 coding sequence is TGCAGCGTCGGGAGGAGACAGGGGGCAGAGAACACTGAAGCTTTCTTT. Amino acid sequence: CSVGRRQGAENTEAFF.

The gene calls are TRBV25-1 and TRBJ2-4; the match to TRBD1 covers 11 bases. From germline, CDR1 is MGHDK and CDR2 SYGVNS. The V gene end was trimmed by 4 bases and the J gene end by 0 bases; junction bases not matched to a gene: 8. This CDR3 has 18 residues. Here the CDR3 reads CASSAPGTGGLAKNIQYF. CDR3 DNA sequence: TGTGCCAGCAGTGCCCCCGGGACAGGGGGTTTAGCCAAAAACATTCAGTACTTC.

The chain has TRBV7-2 and TRBJ2-3; D gene unclear. Germline V gene data show CDR1 as SGHTA and CDR2 as FQGNSA. Deletions cut 2 bases from V and 4 bases from J, with 7 bases between. This CDR3 comprises 13 residues. The CDR3 sequence: CASSLFGSDTQYF. The CDR3 DNA follows: TGTGCCAGCAGCTTATTCGGGTCAGATACGCAGTATTTT.

The chain joins TRBV5-4 to TRBJ2-7, with 8 bases aligning to TRBD2. V gave up 5 bases and J gave up 1 base; unmatched junction bases: 8. Germline V gene lookup returns CDR1 SGHNT and CDR2 YYREEE (reference sequence). The CDR3 spans 15 residues. CDR3 sequence: CASSPSGRRSYEQYF. Written as DNA, the CDR3 is TGTGCCAGCAGTCCCAGCGGGAGACGGTCCTACGAGCAGTACTTC.

The chain couples TRBV5-8 to TRBJ2-1; D may be TRBD2 (5 bases). The germline CDR1 and CDR2 sequences are SGHTS and YDEGEE. The CDR3 consists of 16 residues. Between the trimmed V and J ends, which lost 1 base and 2 bases, there was a span of 13 bases. The CDR3 here is CASSLWSGTTYNEQFF. CDR3 in DNA: TGTGCCAGCAGCTTGTGGAGCGGAACAACCTACAATGAGCAGTTCTTC. The entire variable domain, with the rest obtained from reference TRBV5-8 and TRBJ2-1, is as follows: EAGVTQSPTHLIKTRGQQATLRCSPISGHTSVYWYQQALGLGLQFLLWYDEGEERNRGNFPPRFSGRQFPNYSSELNVNALELEDSALYLCASSLWSGTTYNEQFFGPGTRLTVL.

This clone came up a few times. V usage is TRBV6-1 and J usage is TRBJ1-5; the match to TRBD1 covers 9 bases. With 3 bases clipped from V and 9 bases from J, the junction kept 6 bases outside the gene matches. In germline, CDR1 is MNHNS, CDR2 SASEGT. The CDR3 is 14 amino acids. This chain's CDR3 is CASSDRDRVRPQHF. Written as DNA, the CDR3 is TGTGCCAGCAGTGACCGGGACAGGGTAAGGCCCCAGCATTTT.

The CDR3 bases are TGTGCCAGCAGCTGGGACACTCTCTATGAGCAGTTCTTC. It encodes CASSWDTLYEQFF. The V gene is TRBV7-8, the J gene TRBJ2-1; the D gene is possibly TRBD1 (6 bases). V lost 4 bases and J lost 8, with 12 bases in between. Germline CDR1 reads SGHVS; CDR2 reads FQNEAQ. The CDR3 consists of 13 residues.

The chain has TRBV28 and TRBJ1-2, with D unclear. CDR1 MDHEN and CDR2 SYDVKM come from the germline V gene. V dropped 3 bases and J dropped 4 bases, with 15 bases sitting between them. The CDR3 extends over 15 amino acids. The CDR3 nucleotides read TGTGCCAGCAGTTTGGGCCCGGGGAATCGCTATGGCTACACCTTC. Translation: CASSLGPGNRYGYTF.

DNA of the CDR3: TGTGCCTGGACTGGGACTCATAACACTGAAGCTTTCTTT. This codes for CAWTGTHNTEAFF. This chain links TRBV30 with TRBJ1-1, with a tentative D call TRBD1 (5 bases). The CDR3 is 13 residues long. CDR1 is GTSNPN, CDR2 SVGIG, per germline (reference sequence). Trimming stripped 4 bases from V and 2 bases from J, with 11 bases between.

The chain employs TRBV28 and TRBJ2-7, with 11 bases aligning to TRBD2. This CDR3 comprises 15 residues. V shed 6 bases and J 0 bases; nucleotides not matched to a gene: 4. Germline V CDR1 and CDR2: MDHEN, SYDVKM. The CDR3 sequence is CASRVTSGTSYEQYF. CDR3 nucleotide sequence: TGTGCCAGCAGAGTGACTAGCGGGACCTCCTACGAGCAGTACTTC.

The chain carries TRBV7-2 and TRBJ2-1; 14 nucleotides match TRBD2. Trimming removed 5 bases from V and 7 bases from J; junction bases left unmatched: 4. In germline, CDR1 is SGHTA, CDR2 FQGNSA. This CDR3 contains 15 residues. In DNA, the CDR3 is TGTGCCAGCAGCGCGACTAGCGGGAGGGTTAATGAGCAGTTCTTC. Its translation: CASSATSGRVNEQFF.

The chain is built from TRBV7-2 and TRBJ2-1; D unclear. Germline V gene data show CDR1 as SGHTA and CDR2 as FQGNSA. V was clipped by 5 bases and J by 3 bases, with 14 bases between them. This CDR3 has 15 amino acids. The DNA for the CDR3 is TGTGCCAGCAGCCTGAGTGTCCTCCTCTACAATGAGCAGTTCTTC. Translating gives CASSLSVLLYNEQFF.